This T cell receptor beta chain was identified during a study of T cells in localized non-small cell lung cancer. Sequenced by immunoSEQ multiplex PCR; TCRdb stores in-frame clones only, minus some. This sample has about 2,500 clones, with 36% found just once. In the case of this clone: What it binds is unknown.

General study results and limits: Maximal T cell clonality occurred in uninvolved adjacent lung, with tumor ranking below it. Within adjacent lung there appeared a median approximately 60 of the top 100 tumor clones.

Trimming removed 5 bases from V and 2 bases from J, with 12 bases in between. Germline CDR1 is SGHNT and CDR2 is YENEEA. The CDR3 totals 14 residues. The sequence came from a male donor older than 55 with stage II squamous cell lung carcinoma. V and J are TRBV11-3 and TRBJ1-1; tentatively, D is TRBD1 (5 bases). The sequences come from lymph node tissue, collected before any cancer treatment. The CDR3 loop reads CASSPFQGNTEAFF. CDR3 coding DNA: TGTGCCAGCAGCCCCTTCCAGGGAAACACTGAAGCTTTCTTT.